The 19 T cell receptor beta chains reported below all come from one sample, sequenced in a study of cytomegalovirus exposure and HLA in healthy donors. The PCR was carried out with 60 Vbeta primers and 13 Jbeta primers. Profiled with immunoSEQ multiplex PCR; TCRdb holds only in-frame clones, not every one. Of 150,000 or so clones listed, 75% to 80% are singletons. The specimen was PBMCs. These receptors were collected from a woman between 50 and 59 years old in good health and CMV-seropositive.

This chain connects TRBV29-1 to TRBJ2-5; TRBD1 aligns across 10 bases. With 3 bases clipped from V and 4 bases from J, the junction kept 11 bases outside the gene matches. Germline CDR1 is SQVTM and CDR2 is ANQGSEA. The CDR3 covers 16 residues. The CDR3 spells CSVELSGTGEGETQYF. Here the CDR3 DNA reads TGCAGCGTTGAGCTTTCCGGGACAGGGGAAGGAGAGACCCAGTACTTC.

The chain couples TRBV30 to TRBJ1-2, with D possibly being TRBD1 (5 bases). Germline loops: CDR1 GTSNPN, CDR2 SVGIG (reference sequence). This CDR3 comprises 12 residues. V lost 2 bases to trimming and J lost 4 bases, with 8 bases between them. For the CDR3, the DNA is TGTGCCTGGAGTTTGACAGCCTATGGCTACACCTTC. Its protein product is CAWSLTAYGYTF.

The chain has TRBV5-1 and TRBJ2-2; D is possibly TRBD2 (6 bases). This CDR3 is built from 16 residues. Trimming removed 2 bases at V and 0 bases at J, with 11 bases between. Germline CDR1 SGHRS, CDR2 YFSETQ. The CDR3 region is CASSFGGVANTGELFF. CDR3 nucleotide sequence: TGCGCCAGCAGCTTCGGAGGGGTTGCGAACACCGGGGAGCTGTTTTTT.

This clone has only one observation. The V gene is TRBV1, the J gene TRBJ1-5; the D call TRBD1 from the table was never checked on the DNA. TRBV1 is classified as a pseudogene. The CDR3 is made up of 17 amino acids. The DNA for the CDR3 is TGCACCAGCAGCCAAGATGTGGGGACAGATAGCAATCAGCCCCAGCATTTT. Translated: CTSSQDVGTDSNQPQHF.

The chain recombines TRBV11-2 with TRBJ1-2; 10 bases agree with TRBD1. The CDR3 consists of 15 residues. The germline gives CDR1 SGHAT, CDR2 FQNNGV. J gave up 4 bases and V 5 bases, and 7 bases lay outside the gene matches. The CDR3 DNA is TGTGCCAGCAGCGAGACAGGGGGCGGAAGCTATGGCTACACCTTC. Encoded protein: CASSETGGGSYGYTF.

V is TRBV19 and J is TRBJ1-5; D is possibly TRBD1 (5 bases). V lost 5 bases, J lost 7 bases, and 21 bases lay in between. Germline V gene lookup returns CDR1 LNHDA and CDR2 SQIVND (reference sequence). CDR3 length: 16 amino acids. The CDR3 DNA follows: TGTGCCAGTAGTTCCGGTTCCGGAGGGGCTCGGCAGCCCCAGCATTTT. Its translation is CASSSGSGGARQPQHF.

This clone was observed many times. This chain links TRBV13 with TRBJ2-1; D is possibly TRBD2 (5 bases). The CDR3 length is 16 residues. The V and J ends lost 3 bases and 0 bases respectively, with 12 bases between them. Germline V gene sequence: CDR1 PRHDT, CDR2 FYEKMQ (reference sequence). CDR3 sequence (DNA): TGTGCCAGCAGCTTTTCTAGCCGGAGCTCCTACAATGAGCAGTTCTTC. This encodes CASSFSSRSSYNEQFF.

The V call is TRBV30, the J call TRBJ2-2, with D possibly matching TRBD1 (5 bases). CDR1 and CDR2 from the germline V gene are GTSNPN and SVGIG (reference sequence). The CDR3 consists of 13 residues. The V end lost 0 bases, the J end lost 8 bases, and 10 bases lay between the germline ends. The CDR3 region has the DNA TGTGCCTGGAGTGTTGAAGGGGCGGGGGAGCTGTTTTTT. It translates to CAWSVEGAGELFF. Together with reference TRBV30 and TRBJ2-2, the CDR3 gives the full variable domain: SQTIHQWPATLVQPVGSPLSLECTVEGTSNPNLYWYRQAAGRGLQLLFYSVGIGQISSEVPQNLSASRPQDRQFILSSKKLLLSDSGFYLCAWSVEGAGELFFGEGSRLTVL.

This chain joins TRBV18 and TRBJ2-3; D is unclear. V was pared by 2 bases and J by 4 bases, with 7 bases between. Germline-derived CDR1 and CDR2 are KGHSH and LQKENI. This CDR3 has 13 amino acids. CDR3 protein: CASSPSSSDTQYF. In DNA, the CDR3 is TGTGCCAGCTCACCATCGTCCTCAGATACGCAGTATTTT.

This chain connects TRBV7-3 to TRBJ2-3; 9 positions agree with TRBD1. The CDR3 is 15 amino acids. The germline CDR1 and CDR2 sequences are SGHTA and FQGTGA. Losses at the gene ends were 6 bases for V and 4 bases for J; bases not matched to a gene: 8. This CDR3 is CASSPGQGRADTQYF. The CDR3 nucleotides read TGTGCCAGCAGTCCCGGACAGGGGCGCGCAGATACGCAGTATTTT. Looking up the rest from reference TRBV7-3 and TRBJ2-3 gives the full variable domain: GAGVSQTPSNKVTEKGKYVELRCDPISGHTALYWYRQSLGQGPEFLIYFQGTGAADDSGLPNDRFFAVRPEGSVSTLKIQRTERGDSAVYLCASSPGQGRADTQYFGPGTRLTVL.

This sequence joins TRBV2 and TRBJ1-1; D is uncertain. The germline V gene encodes CDR1 SNHLY and CDR2 FYNNEI. The CDR3 loop spans 11 amino acids. The germline V and J ends were trimmed by 6 bases and 4 bases, with 6 bases remaining between them. CDR3 nucleotide sequence: TGTGCCAGCAGAATAGCCACTGAAGCTTTCTTT. This codes for CASRIATEAFF.

The sample holds a few counts of this clone. J is TRBJ1-1 and V is TRBV4-1; D call uncertain. This CDR3 is built from 14 residues. Trimming left V 4 bases short and J 1 base short, with 10 bases between. CDR1 is MGHRA, CDR2 YSYEKL, per germline. In DNA, the CDR3 is TGCGCCAGCAGCCGGGGAGGGTCGAACACTGAAGCTTTCTTT. It codes for CASSRGGSNTEAFF.

V gene TRBV21-1 combines with J gene TRBJ1-2. TRBV21-1 is listed as a pseudogene. This CDR3 region has 14 residues. CDR3 residues: CASSMVRRNYGYTF. CDR3 bases: TGTGCCAGCTCCATGGTCCGGAGAAACTATGGCTACACCTTC.

In the case of this clone: The junction differs from germline at one of its ends, possibly a read error. The CDR3 DNA reads TGTGCTAGCAGCCCTAGCGGGGGATTATCGGAGACCCAGTACTTC. Its translation: CASSPSGGLSETQYF. This sequence joins TRBV7-7 and TRBJ2-5, with 10 bases matching TRBD2. CDR1 SSHAT and CDR2 FNYEAQ come from the germline V gene (reference sequence). This CDR3 region has 15 residues.

This clone came up once. The CDR3 nucleotides are TGTGCCAGCAGCCCGGGACAGGGCGGTCTTTTCCACTTT. Translated: CASSPGQGGLFHF. The chain is built from TRBV28 and TRBJ1-6; 9 bases align to TRBD1. The germline V gene encodes CDR1 MDHEN and CDR2 SYDVKM. Unmatched junction bases numbered 11, after V lost 6 bases and J lost 17 bases. The CDR3 loop spans 13 amino acids.

The chain combines TRBV7-6 with TRBJ2-7, with 12 nucleotides matching TRBD2. The germline CDR1 and CDR2 sequences are SGHVS and FNYEAQ. Losses at the gene ends were 5 bases for V and 6 bases for J; bases not matched to a gene: 8. This CDR3 is built from 15 residues. The DNA of the CDR3 is TGTGCCAGCAGCCCATCTAGCGGGAGGGCCGGCGAGCAGTACTTC. Its translation is CASSPSSGRAGEQYF.

This chain links TRBV9 with TRBJ2-1; D is undetermined. The V gene's germline CDR1 is SGDLS and CDR2 YYNGEE. The CDR3 totals 16 residues. Trimming stripped 4 bases from V and 2 bases from J, with 16 bases between. The CDR3 nucleotides read TGTGCCAGCAGCTCCGTCCGTGTAGCAACCTACAATGAGCAGTTCTTC. Protein: CASSSVRVATYNEQFF.

The chain employs TRBV10-2 and TRBJ1-5, with no clear D. The CDR3 is 13 amino acids. Trimming cost V 6 bases and J 2 bases, with 8 bases left between them. Germline V lookup: CDR1 WSHSY, CDR2 SAAADI. CDR3 loop: CASREQRNQPQHF. DNA of the CDR3: TGCGCCAGCAGGGAACAGCGCAATCAGCCCCAGCATTTT.

The genes are TRBV6-5 and TRBJ1-1; maybe TRBD1 (6 bases). V was cut by 7 bases and J by 3 bases, with 12 bases left in between. CDR3 length equals 13 residues. CDR1 and CDR2 from the germline V gene are MNHEY and SVGAGI. The CDR3 DNA reads as TGTGCCAGCAAAGGACAGCGCTACACTGAAGCTTTCTTT. This translates into CASKGQRYTEAFF.